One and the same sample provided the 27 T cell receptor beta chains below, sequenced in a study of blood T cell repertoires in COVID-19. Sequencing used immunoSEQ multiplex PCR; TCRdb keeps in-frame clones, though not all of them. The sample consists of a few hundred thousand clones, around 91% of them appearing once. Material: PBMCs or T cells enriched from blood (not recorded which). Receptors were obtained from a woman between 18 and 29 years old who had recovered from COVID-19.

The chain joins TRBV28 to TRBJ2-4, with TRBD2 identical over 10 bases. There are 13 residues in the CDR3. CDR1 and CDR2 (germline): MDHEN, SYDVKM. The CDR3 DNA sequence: TGTCCCTGGAGCGGGGGGGCCGGGAACATTCAGTACTTC. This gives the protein CPWSGGAGNIQYF.

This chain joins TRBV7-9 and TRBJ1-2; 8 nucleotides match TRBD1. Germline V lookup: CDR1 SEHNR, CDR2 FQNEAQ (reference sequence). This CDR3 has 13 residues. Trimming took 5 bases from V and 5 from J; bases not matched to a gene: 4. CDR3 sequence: CASSGGQAYGYTF. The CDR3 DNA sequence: TGTGCCAGCAGCGGGGGACAGGCTTATGGCTACACCTTC. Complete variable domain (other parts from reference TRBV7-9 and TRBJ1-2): DTGVSQNPRHKITKRGQNVTFRCDPISEHNRLYWYRQTLGQGPEFLTYFQNEAQLEKSRLLSDRFSAERPKGSFSTLEIQRTEQGDSAMYLCASSGGQAYGYTFGSGTRLTVV.

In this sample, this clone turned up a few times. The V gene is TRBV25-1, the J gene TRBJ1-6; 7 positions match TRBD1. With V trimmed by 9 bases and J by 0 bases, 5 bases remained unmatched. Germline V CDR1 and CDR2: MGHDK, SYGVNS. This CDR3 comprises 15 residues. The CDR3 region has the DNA TGTGCCAGTCGGACAGGATCCTCCTATAATTCACCCCTCCACTTT. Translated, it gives CASRTGSSYNSPLHF.

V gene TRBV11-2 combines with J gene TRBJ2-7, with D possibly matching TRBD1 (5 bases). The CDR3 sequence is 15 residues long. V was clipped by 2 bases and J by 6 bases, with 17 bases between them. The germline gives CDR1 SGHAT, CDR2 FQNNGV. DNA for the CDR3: TGTGCCAGCAGCTTACAGGGTGGCTGGGTTCGCGAGCAGTACTTC. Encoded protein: CASSLQGGWVREQYF.

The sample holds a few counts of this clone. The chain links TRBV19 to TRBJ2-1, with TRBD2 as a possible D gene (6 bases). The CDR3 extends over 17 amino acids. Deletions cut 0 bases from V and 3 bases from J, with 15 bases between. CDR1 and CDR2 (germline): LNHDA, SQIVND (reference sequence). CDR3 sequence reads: CASSIDLSSGNYNEQFF. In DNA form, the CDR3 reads TGTGCCAGTAGTATAGATCTCAGTAGCGGTAACTACAATGAGCAGTTCTTC.

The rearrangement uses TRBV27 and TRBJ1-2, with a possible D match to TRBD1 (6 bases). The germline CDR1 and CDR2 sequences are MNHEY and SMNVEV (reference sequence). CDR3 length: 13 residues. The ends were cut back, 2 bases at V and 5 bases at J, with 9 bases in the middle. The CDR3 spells CASSLGGSYGYTF. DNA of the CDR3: TGTGCCAGCAGTTTAGGGGGCAGTTATGGCTACACCTTC.

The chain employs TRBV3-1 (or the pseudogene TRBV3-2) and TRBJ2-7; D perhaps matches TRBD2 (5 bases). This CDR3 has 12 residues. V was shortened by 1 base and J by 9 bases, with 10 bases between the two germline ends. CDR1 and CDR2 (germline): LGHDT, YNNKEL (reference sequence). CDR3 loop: CASSQAFSAQYF. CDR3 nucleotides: TGTGCCAGCAGCCAAGCGTTTAGCGCGCAGTACTTC.

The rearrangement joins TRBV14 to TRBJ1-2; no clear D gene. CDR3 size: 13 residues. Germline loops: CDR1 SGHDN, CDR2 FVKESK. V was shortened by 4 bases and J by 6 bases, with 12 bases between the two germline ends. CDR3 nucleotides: TGTGCCAGCAGCCCTACGGGGTTTGATGGCTACACCTTC. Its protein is CASSPTGFDGYTF. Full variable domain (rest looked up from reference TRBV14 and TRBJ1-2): EAGVTQFPSHSVIEKGQTVTLRCDPISGHDNLYWYRRVMGKEIKFLLHFVKESKQDESGMPNNRFLAERTGGTYSTLKVQPAELEDSGVYFCASSPTGFDGYTFGSGTRLTVV.

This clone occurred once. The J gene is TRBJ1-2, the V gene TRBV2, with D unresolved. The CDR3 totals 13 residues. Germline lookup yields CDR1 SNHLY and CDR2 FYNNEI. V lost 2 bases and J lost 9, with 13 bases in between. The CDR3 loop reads CASSERWAVRYTF. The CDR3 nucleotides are TGTGCCAGCAGTGAACGCTGGGCCGTTCGCTACACCTTC.

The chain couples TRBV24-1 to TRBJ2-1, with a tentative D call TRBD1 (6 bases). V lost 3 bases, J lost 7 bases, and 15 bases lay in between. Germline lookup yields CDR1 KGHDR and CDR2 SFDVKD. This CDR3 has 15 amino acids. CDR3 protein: CATSDGDTISNEQFF. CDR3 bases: TGTGCCACCAGTGATGGGGACACTATTTCGAATGAGCAGTTCTTC.

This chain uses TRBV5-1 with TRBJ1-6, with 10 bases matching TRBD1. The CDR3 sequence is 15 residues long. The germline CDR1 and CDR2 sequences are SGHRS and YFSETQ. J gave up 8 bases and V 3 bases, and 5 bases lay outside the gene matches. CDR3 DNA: TGCGCCAGCAGCTACCGGACAGGGGGAGATTCACCCCTCCACTTT. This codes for CASSYRTGGDSPLHF. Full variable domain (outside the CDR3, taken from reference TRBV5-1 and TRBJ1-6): KAGVTQTPRYLIKTRGQQVTLSCSPISGHRSVSWYQQTPGQGLQFLFEYFSETQRNKGNFPGRFSGRQFSNSRSEMNVSTLELGDSALYLCASSYRTGGDSPLHFGNGTRLTVT.

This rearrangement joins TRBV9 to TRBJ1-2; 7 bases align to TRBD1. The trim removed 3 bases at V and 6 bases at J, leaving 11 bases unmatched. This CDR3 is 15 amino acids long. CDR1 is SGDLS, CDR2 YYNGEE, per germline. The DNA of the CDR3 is TGTGCCAGCAGCGCCCCTTTTAAGGGGGCCCATGGCTACACCTTC. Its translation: CASSAPFKGAHGYTF.

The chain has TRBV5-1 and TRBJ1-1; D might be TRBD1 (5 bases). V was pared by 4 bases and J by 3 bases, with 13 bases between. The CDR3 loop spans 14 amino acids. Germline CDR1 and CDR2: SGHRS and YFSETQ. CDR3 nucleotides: TGCGCCAGCAGCGTTGGGACTGGGGACACTGAAGCTTTCTTT. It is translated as CASSVGTGDTEAFF.

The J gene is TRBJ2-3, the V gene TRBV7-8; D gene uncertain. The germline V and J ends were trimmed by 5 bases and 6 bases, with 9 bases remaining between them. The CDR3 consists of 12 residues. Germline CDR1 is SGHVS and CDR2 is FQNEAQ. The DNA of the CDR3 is TGTGCCAGCAGCCCGACTGGGGATACGCAGTATTTT. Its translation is CASSPTGDTQYF.

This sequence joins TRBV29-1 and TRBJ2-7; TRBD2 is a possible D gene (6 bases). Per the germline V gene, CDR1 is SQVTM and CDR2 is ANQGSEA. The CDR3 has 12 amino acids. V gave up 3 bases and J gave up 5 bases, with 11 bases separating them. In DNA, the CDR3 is TGCAGCGTTGAGGGGGGAACTAACGAGCAGTACTTC. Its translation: CSVEGGTNEQYF.

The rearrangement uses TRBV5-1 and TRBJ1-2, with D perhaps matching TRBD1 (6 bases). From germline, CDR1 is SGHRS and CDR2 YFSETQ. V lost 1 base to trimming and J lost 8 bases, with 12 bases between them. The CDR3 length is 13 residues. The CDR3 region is CASSLTQGRGYTF. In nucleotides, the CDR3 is TGCGCCAGCAGCTTGACACAGGGTCGGGGCTACACCTTC.

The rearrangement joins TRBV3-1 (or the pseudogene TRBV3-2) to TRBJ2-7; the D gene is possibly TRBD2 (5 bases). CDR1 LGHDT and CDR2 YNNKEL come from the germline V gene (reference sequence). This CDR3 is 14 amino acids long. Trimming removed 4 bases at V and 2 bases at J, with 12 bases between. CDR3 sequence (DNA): TGTGCCAGCAGCCCCTTTGAGGGTACCTACGAGCAGTACTTC. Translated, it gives CASSPFEGTYEQYF.

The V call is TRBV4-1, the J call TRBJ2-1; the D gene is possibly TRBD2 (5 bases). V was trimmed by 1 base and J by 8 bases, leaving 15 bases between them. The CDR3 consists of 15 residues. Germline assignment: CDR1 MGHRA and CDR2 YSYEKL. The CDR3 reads CASSQVGWRADEQFF. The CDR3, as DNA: TGCGCCAGCAGCCAAGTAGGGTGGCGGGCGGATGAGCAGTTCTTC.

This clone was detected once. The CDR3 DNA sequence: TGTGCCAGCAGTTACACGTTGGAAGGGGGGGACACTGAAGCTTTCTTT. This gives the protein CASSYTLEGGDTEAFF. The rearrangement joins TRBV28 to TRBJ1-1; TRBD1 might be the D (6 bases). Trimming pared 4 bases from V and 3 bases from J, leaving 18 bases between. The CDR3 extends over 16 amino acids. CDR1 is MDHEN and CDR2 is SYDVKM in the germline V gene.

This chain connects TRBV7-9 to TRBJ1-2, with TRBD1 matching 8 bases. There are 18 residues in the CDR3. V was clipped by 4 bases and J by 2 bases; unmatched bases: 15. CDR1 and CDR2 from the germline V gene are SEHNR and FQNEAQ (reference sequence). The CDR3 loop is CASSSTRGQGRLNYGYTF. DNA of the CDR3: TGTGCCAGCAGCTCTACCCGTGGACAGGGACGATTGAACTATGGCTACACCTTC. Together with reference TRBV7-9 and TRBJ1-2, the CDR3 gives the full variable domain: DTGVSQNPRHKITKRGQNVTFRCDPISEHNRLYWYRQTLGQGPEFLTYFQNEAQLEKSRLLSDRFSAERPKGSFSTLEIQRTEQGDSAMYLCASSSTRGQGRLNYGYTFGSGTRLTVV.

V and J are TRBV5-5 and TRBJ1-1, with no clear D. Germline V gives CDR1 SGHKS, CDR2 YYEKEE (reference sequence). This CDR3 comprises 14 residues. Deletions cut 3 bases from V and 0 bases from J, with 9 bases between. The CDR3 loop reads CASSWQAVNTEAFF. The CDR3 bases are TGTGCCAGCAGCTGGCAGGCAGTGAACACTGAAGCTTTCTTT.

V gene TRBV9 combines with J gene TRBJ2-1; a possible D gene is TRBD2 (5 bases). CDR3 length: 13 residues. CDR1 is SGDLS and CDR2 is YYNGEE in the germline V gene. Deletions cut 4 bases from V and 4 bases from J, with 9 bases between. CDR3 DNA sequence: TGTGCCAGCAGCAAAGGGAGTTACAATGAGCAGTTCTTC. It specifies CASSKGSYNEQFF. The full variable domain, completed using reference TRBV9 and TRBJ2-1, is DSGVTQTPKHLITATGQRVTLRCSPRSGDLSVYWYQQSLDQGLQFLIQYYNGEERAKGNILERFSAQQFPDLHSELNLSSLELGDSALYFCASSKGSYNEQFFGPGTRLTVL.

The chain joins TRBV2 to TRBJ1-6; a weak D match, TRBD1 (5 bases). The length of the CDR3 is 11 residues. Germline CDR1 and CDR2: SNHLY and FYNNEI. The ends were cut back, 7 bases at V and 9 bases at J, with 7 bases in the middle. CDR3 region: CASNGGSPLHF. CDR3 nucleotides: TGTGCCAGCAACGGGGGTTCACCCCTCCACTTT. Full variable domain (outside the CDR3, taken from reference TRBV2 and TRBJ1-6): EPEVTQTPSHQVTQMGQEVILRCVPISNHLYFYWYRQILGQKVEFLVSFYNNEISEKSEIFDDQFSVERPDGSNFTLKIRSTKLEDSAMYFCASNGGSPLHFGNGTRLTVT.

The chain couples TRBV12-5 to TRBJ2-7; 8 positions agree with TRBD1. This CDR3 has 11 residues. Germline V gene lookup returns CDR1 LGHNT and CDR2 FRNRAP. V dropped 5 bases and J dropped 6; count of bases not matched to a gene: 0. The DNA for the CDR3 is TGTGCTAGTGGTGACAGGGGCGAGCAGTACTTC. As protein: CASGDRGEQYF.

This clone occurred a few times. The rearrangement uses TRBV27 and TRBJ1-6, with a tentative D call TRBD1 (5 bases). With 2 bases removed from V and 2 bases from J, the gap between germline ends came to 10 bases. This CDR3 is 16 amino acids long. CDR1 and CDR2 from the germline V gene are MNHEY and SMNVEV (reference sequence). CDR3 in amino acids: CASSLTGRAYNSPLHF. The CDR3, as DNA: TGTGCCAGCAGTTTAACAGGCCGAGCCTATAATTCACCCCTCCACTTT.

CDR3 sequence: CASSSPGAGEKLFF. The CDR3 nucleotides are TGCGCCAGCAGCTCTCCAGGGGCCGGGGAAAAACTGTTTTTT. J is TRBJ1-4 and V is TRBV5-1, with D possibly being TRBD1 (6 bases). CDR1 is SGHRS and CDR2 is YFSETQ in the germline V gene. V lost 3 bases to trimming and J lost 8 bases, with 14 bases between them. This CDR3 spans 14 amino acids.

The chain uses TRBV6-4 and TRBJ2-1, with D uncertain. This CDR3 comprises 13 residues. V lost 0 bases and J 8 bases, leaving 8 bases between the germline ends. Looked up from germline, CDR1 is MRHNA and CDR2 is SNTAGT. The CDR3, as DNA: TGTGCCAGCAGTGACTCCGAAACGGATGAGCAGTTCTTC. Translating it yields CASSDSETDEQFF.